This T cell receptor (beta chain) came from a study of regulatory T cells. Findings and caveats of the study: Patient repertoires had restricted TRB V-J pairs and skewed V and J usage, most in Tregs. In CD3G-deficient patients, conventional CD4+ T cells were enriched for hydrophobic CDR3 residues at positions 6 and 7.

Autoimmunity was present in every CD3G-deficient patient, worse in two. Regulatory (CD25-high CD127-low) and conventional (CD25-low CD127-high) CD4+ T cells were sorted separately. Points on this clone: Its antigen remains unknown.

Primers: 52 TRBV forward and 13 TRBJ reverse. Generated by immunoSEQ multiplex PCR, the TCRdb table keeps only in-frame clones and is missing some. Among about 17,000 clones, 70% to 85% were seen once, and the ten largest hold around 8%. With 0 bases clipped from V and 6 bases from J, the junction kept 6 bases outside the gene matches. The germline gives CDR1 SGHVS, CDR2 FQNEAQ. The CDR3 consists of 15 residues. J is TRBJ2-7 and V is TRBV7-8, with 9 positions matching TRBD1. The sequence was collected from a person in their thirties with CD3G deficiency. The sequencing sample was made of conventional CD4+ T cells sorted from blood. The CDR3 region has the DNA TGTGCCAGCAGCTTAGCTAGGGACAGGGTGAGCGAGCAGTACTTC. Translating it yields CASSLARDRVSEQYF.